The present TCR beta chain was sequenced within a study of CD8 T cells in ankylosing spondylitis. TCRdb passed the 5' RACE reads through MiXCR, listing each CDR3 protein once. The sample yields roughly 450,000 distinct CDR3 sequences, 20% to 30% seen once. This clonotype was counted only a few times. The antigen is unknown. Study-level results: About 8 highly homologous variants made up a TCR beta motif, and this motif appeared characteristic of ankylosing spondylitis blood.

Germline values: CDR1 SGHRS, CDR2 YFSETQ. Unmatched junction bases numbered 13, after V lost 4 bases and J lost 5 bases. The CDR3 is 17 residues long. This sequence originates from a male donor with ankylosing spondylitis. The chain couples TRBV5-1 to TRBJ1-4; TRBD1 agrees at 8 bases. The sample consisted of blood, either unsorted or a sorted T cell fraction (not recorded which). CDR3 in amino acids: CASSRTSTDRGNEKLFF. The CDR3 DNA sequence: TGCGCCAGCAGCCGCACAAGCACAGACAGGGGCAATGAAAAACTGTTTTTT.